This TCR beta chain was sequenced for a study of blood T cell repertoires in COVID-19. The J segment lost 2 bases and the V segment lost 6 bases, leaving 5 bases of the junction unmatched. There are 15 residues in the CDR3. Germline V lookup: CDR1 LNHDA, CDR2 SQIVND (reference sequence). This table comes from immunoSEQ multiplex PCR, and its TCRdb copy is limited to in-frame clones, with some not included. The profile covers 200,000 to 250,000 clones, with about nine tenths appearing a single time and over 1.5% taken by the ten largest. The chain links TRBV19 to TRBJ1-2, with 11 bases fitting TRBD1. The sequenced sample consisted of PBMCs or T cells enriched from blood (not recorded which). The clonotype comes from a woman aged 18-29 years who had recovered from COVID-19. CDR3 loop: CASRPGTGGNYGYTF. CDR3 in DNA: TGTGCCAGTAGGCCCGGGACAGGGGGGAACTATGGCTACACCTTC.